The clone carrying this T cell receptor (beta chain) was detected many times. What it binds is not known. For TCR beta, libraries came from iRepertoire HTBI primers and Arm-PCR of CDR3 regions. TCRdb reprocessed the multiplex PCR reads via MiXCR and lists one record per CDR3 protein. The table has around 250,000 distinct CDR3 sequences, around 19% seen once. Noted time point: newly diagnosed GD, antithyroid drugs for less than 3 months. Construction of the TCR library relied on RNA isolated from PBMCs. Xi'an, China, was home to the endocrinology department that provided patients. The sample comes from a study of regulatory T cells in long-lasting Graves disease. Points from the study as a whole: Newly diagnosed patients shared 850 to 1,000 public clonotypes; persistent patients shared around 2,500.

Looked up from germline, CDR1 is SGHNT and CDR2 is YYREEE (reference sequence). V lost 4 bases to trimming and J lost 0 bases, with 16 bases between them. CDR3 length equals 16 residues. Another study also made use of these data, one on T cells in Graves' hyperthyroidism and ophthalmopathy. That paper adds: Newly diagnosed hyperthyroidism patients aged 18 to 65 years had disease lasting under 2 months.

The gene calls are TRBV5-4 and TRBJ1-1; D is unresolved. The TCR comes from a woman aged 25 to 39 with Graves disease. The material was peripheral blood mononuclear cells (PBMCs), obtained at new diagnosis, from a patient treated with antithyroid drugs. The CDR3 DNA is TGTGCCAGCAGCCCCGGAGGCACCCCTATGAACACTGAAGCTTTCTTT. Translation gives CASSPGGTPMNTEAFF.